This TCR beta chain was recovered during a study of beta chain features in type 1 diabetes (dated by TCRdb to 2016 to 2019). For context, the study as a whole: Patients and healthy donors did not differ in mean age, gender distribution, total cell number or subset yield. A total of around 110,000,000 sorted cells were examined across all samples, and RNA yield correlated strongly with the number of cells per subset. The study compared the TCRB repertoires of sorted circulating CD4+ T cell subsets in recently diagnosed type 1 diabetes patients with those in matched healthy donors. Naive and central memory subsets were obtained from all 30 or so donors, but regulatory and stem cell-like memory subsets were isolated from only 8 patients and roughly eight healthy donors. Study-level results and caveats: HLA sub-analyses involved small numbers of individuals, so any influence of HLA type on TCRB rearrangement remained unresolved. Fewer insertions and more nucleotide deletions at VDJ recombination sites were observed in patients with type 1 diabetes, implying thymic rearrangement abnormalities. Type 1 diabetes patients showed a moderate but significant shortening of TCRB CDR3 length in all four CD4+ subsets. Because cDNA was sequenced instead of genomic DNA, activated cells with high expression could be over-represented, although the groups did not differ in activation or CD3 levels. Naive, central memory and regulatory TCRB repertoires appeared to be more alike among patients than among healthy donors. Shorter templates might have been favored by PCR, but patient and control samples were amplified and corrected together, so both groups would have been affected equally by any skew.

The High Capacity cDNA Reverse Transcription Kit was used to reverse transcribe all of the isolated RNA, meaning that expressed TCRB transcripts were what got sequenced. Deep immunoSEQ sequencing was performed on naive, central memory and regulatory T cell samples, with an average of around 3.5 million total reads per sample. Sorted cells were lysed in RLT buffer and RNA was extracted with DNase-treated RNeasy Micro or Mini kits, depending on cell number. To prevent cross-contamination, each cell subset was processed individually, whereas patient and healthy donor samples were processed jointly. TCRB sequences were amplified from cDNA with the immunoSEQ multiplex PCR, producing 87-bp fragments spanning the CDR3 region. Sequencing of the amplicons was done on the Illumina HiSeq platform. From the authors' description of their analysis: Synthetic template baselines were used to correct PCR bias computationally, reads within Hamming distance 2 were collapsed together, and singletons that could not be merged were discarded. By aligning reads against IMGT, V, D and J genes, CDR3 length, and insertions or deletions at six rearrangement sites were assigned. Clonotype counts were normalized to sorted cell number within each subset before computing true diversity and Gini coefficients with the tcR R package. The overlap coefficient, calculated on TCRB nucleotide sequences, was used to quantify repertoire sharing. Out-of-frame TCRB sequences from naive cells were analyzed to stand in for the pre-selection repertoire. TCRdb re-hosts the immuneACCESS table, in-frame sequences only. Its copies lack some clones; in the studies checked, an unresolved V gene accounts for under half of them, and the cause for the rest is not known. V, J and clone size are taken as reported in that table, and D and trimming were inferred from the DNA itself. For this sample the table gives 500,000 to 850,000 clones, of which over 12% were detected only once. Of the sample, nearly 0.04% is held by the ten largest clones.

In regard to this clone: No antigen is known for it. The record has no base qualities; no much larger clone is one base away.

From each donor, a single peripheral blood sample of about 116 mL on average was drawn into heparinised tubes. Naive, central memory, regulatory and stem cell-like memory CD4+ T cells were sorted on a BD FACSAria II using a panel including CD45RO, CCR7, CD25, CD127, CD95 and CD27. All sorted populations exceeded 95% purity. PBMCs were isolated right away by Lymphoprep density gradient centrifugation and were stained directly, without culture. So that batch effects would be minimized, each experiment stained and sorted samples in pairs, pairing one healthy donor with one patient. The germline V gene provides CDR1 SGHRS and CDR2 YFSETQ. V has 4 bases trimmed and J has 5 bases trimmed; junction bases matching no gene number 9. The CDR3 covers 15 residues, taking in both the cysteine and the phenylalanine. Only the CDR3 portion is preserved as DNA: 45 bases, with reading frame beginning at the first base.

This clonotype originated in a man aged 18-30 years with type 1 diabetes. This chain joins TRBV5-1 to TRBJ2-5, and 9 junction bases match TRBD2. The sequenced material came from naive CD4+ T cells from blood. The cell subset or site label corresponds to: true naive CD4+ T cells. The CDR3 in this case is CASSPGLAGRETQYF. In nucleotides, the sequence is TGCGCCAGCAGCCCGGGACTAGCTGGCCGGGAGACCCAGTACTTC. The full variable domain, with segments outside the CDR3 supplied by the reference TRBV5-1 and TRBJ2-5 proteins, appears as KAGVTQTPRYLIKTRGQQVTLSCSPISGHRSVSWYQQTPGQGLQFLFEYFSETQRNKGNFPGRFSGRQFSNSRSEMNVSTLELGDSALYLCASSPGLAGRETQYFGPGTRLLVL.